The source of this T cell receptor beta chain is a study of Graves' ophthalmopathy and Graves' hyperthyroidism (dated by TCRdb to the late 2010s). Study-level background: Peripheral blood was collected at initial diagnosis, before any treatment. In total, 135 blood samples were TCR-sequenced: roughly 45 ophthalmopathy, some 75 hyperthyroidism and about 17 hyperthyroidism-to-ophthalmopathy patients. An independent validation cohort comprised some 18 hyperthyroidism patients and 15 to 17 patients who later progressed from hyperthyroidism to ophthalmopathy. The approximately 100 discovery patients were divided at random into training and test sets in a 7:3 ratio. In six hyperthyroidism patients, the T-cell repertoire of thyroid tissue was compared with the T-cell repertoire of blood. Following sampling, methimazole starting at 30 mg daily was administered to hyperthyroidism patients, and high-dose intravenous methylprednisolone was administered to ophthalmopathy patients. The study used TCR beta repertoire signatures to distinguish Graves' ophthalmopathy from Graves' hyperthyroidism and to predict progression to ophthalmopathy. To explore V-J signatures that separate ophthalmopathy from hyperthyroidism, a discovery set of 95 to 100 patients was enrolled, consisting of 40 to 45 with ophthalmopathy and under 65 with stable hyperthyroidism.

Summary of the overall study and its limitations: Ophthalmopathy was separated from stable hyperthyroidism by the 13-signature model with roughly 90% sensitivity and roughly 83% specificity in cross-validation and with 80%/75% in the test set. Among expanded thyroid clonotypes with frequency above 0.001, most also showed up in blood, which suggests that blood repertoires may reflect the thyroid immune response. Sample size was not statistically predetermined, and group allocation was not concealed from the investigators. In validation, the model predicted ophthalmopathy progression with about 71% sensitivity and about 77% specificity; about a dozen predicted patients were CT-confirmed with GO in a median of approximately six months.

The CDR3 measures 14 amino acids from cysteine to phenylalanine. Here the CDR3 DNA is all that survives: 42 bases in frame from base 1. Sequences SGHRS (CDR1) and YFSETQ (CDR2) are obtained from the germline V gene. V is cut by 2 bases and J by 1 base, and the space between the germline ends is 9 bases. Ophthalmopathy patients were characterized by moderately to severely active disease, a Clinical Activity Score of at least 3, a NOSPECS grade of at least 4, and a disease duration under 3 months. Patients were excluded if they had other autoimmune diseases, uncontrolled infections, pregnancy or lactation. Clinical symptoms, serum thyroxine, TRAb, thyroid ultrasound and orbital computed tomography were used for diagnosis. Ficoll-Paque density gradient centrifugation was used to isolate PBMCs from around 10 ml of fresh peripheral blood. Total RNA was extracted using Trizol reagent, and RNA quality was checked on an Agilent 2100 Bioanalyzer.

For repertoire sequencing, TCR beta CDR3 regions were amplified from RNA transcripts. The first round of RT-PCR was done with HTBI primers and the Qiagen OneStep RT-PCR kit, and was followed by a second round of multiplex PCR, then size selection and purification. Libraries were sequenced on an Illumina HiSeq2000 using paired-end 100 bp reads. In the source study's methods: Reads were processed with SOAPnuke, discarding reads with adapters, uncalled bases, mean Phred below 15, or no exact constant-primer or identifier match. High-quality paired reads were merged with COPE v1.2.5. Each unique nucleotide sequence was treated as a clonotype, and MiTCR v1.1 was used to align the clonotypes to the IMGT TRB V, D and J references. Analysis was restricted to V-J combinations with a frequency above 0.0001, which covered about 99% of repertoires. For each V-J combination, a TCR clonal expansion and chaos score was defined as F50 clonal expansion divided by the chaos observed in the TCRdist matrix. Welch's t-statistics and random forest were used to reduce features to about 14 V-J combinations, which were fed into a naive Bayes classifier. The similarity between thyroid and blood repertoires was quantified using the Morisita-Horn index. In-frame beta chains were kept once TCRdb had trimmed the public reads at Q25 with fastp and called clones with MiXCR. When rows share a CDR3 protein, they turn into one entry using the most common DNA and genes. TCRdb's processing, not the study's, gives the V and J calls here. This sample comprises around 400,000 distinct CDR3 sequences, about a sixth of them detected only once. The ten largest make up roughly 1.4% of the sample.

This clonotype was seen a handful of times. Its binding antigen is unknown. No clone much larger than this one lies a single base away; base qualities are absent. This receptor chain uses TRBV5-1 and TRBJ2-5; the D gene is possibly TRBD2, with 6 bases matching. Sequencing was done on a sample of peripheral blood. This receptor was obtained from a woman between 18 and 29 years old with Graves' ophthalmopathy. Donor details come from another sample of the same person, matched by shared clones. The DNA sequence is TGCGCCAGCAGCTTTTTGGGGGGCCAAGAGACCCAGTACTTC. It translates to CASSFLGGQETQYF.